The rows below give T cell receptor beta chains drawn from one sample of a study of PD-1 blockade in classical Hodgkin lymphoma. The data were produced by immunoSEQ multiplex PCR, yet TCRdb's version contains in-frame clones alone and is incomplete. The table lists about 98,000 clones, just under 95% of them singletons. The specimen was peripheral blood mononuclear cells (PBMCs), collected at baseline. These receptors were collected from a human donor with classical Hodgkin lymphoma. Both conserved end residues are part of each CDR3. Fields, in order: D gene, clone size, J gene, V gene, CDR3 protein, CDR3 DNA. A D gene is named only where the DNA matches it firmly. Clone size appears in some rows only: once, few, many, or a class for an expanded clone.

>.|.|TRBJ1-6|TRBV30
CACATMSSYNSPLHF
TGTGCCTGCGCCACAATGAGCTCCTATAATTCACCCCTCCACTTT
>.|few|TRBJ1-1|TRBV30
CAWRRQANTEAFF
TGTGCCTGGAGACGGCAGGCGAACACTGAAGCTTTCTTT
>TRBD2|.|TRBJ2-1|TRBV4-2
CASSQEGEGGPADEQFF
TGTGCCAGCAGCCAAGAAGGTGAGGGAGGGCCTGCCGATGAGCAGTTCTTC
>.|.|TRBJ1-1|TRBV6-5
CASSRDNWDTEAFF
TGTGCCAGCAGCCGGGACAATTGGGACACTGAAGCTTTCTTT
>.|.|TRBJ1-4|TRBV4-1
CASSQGLNEKLFF
TGCGCCAGCAGCCAAGGCTTGAATGAAAAACTGTTTTTT
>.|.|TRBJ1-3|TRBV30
CAWKTGYSGNTIYF
TGTGCCTGGAAGACAGGTTACTCTGGAAACACCATATATTTT
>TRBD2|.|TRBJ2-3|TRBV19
CASSIDGRATDTQYF
TGTGCCAGTAGTATAGACGGGAGGGCTACAGATACGCAGTATTTT
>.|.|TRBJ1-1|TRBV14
CASSQVPDRNTEAFF
TGTGCCAGCAGCCAAGTTCCAGACCGGAACACTGAAGCTTTCTTT
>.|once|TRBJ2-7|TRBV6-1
CASSGNTGTWSSYEQYF
TGTGCCAGCAGTGGAAATACAGGAACGTGGAGCTCCTACGAGCAGTACTTC
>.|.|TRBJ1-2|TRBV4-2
CASSQYPREGYTF
TGTGCCAGCAGCCAATATCCGCGGGAGGGCTACACCTTC
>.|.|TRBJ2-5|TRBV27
CASSDEETQYF
TGTGCCAGCAGCGACGAAGAGACCCAGTACTTC
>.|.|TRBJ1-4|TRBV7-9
CASSFGRYDEKLFF
TGTGCCAGCAGCTTCGGCAGGTACGATGAAAAACTGTTTTTT
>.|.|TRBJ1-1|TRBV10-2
CASSGRQTIPTEAFF
TGCGCCAGCAGTGGCAGACAGACCATCCCCACTGAAGCTTTCTTT
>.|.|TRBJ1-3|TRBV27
CASSSVREGNTIYF
TGTGCCAGCAGTTCGGTTAGGGAAGGAAACACCATATATTTT
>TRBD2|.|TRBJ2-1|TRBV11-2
CASSGLLAGKNEQFF
TGTGCCAGCAGCGGGCTACTAGCGGGGAAGAATGAGCAGTTCTTC
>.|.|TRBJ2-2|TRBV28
CASRSPKNTGELFF
TGTGCCAGCAGATCTCCGAAGAACACCGGGGAGCTGTTTTTT
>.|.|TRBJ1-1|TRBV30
CAWSVLAEAFF
TGTGCCTGGAGTGTACTAGCCGAAGCTTTCTTT
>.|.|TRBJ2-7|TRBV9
CASSVGQSSSYEQYF
TGTGCCAGCAGCGTAGGACAGTCTAGCTCCTACGAGCAGTACTTC
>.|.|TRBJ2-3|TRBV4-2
CASSQEGGTDTQYF
TGTGCCAGCAGCCAAGAGGGAGGCACAGATACGCAGTATTTT
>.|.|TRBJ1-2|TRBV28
CASSTRRRTNYGYTF
TGTGCCAGCAGTACTAGACGTAGGACTAACTATGGCTACACCTTC
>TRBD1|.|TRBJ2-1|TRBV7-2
CASSSETGGSEQFF
TGTGCCAGCAGCTCTGAGACAGGGGGCAGTGAGCAGTTCTTC
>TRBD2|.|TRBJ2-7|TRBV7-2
CASSGPSGSIKTGAYEQYF
TGTGCCAGCAGCGGACCTAGCGGGAGTATCAAGACCGGGGCCTACGAGCAGTACTTC